One and the same sample provided the 17 T cell receptor beta chains below, sequenced in a study of CD8+ T cells in alopecia areata. Sorting of pooled cutaneous lymph node cells was based on CD4, CD8alpha, NKG2D, NKG2ACE and other markers. Following RNA extraction, reverse transcription yielded cDNA that acted as the sequencing template. Method: immunoSEQ multiplex PCR; TCRdb's copy keeps in-frame clones and lacks some. This sample carries 20,000 or so clones and no singletons, and 31% goes to the top ten. The source material was CD8+ T cells sorted from a lymph node. These receptor sequences come from a C3H/HeJ mouse with alopecia areata. The mouse line has the MHC haplotype H2-k.

The sample holds a few counts of this clone. These gene names are mouse names. The sequenced part of the CDR3 DNA is TGTGCCAGCGGTGATGCAAGGGTTGCT. Its translation is CASGDARVA. The CDR3 in its entirety is CASGDARVAEQFF. The chain links TRBV13-2 to TRBJ2-1; no firm D call. With the read ending 4 residues before the CDR3 end, the germline J gene is used to fill in that end. The ends were cut back, 0 bases at V and 6 bases at J, with 7 bases in the middle. CDR1 is NNHNN and CDR2 is SYGAGS in the germline V gene (reference sequence). The CDR3 spans 13 residues.

Concerning this clone: Gene names are mouse gene names. The read ends 4 residues shy of where the CDR3 ends; the end is completed using the germline J gene. The chain combines TRBV13-1 with TRBJ2-2; TRBD1 aligns across 8 bases. Germline-derived CDR1 and CDR2 are NSHNY and SYGAGN. After removal of 0 bases from V and 0 bases from J, the junction contained 4 bases not matched to a gene. This CDR3 contains 17 residues. Incomplete CDR3 DNA: TGTGCCAGCAGTGATGCGGGACAGGCCCCAAACACCGGG. This sequence encodes CASSDAGQAPNTG. The whole CDR3 is CASSDAGQAPNTGQLYF.

This clone was picked up many times. Mouse names are used for the genes. Read coverage stops 4 residues before the CDR3 terminus; the germline J gene supplies the remainder. The chain links TRBV13-3 to TRBJ2-3, with D possibly matching TRBD2 (6 bases). Germline V gene sequence: CDR1 NNHDY, CDR2 SYVADS. Trimming stripped 2 bases from V and 0 bases from J, with 13 bases between. The length of the CDR3 is 16 residues. Incomplete CDR3 DNA: TGTGCCAGCAGTGACGGGGACTTTTCTAGTGCAGAA. Translation: CASSDGDFSSAE. The complete CDR3 protein is CASSDGDFSSAETLYF.

This clone has only a few counts. Mouse gene names and germline throughout. The read falls 4 residues short of the CDR3 end, and the missing part is taken from the germline J gene. This chain joins TRBV13-3 and TRBJ2-2; D possibly corresponds to TRBD1 (5 bases). The CDR3 is 16 residues long. CDR1 and CDR2 (germline): NNHDY, SYVADS. Trimming took off 0 bases at V and 1 base at J, with 10 bases between the two ends. The CDR3 spells CASSDADNKNTGQLYF. The part of the CDR3 DNA that was read is TGTGCCAGCAGTGATGCGGACAATAAAAACACCGGG.

This clone was recorded many times. Mouse gene names and germline throughout. The read finishes 4 residues shy of the CDR3 end, and the germline J gene is used to complete it. The rearrangement links TRBV17 to TRBJ1-1; perhaps TRBD1 as D (5 bases). V was shortened by 3 bases and J by 3 bases, with 8 bases between the two germline ends. This CDR3 spans 13 amino acids. Germline CDR1 and CDR2: MNHDT and YYDKIL. The CDR3 region is CASSRRGDTEVFF. The sequenced CDR3 bases are TGTGCTAGCAGTAGGAGGGGAGACACA.

This clone was seen only a few times. These gene names are mouse names. The read halts 4 residues ahead of the CDR3 end, with the missing end drawn from the germline J gene. V and J are TRBV13-3 and TRBJ2-2; 9 bases map to TRBD1. The length of the CDR3 is 16 residues. Germline CDR1 and CDR2: NNHDY and SYVADS. The V gene end was trimmed by 1 base and the J gene end by 4 bases; junction bases not matched to a gene: 5. The part of the CDR3 DNA that was read is TGTGCCAGCAGTGATCCGGGACAGGGACTCACCGGG. It encodes CASSDPGQGLTG. The complete CDR3 reads CASSDPGQGLTGQLYF.

Note on this clone: Germline and genes: mouse. Read sequence stops 4 residues before the CDR3 end, and the germline J gene provides the missing end. This chain connects TRBV13-1 to TRBJ2-1; TRBD2 aligns across 10 bases. The CDR3 sequence is 16 residues long. V dropped 3 bases and J dropped 2; count of bases not matched to a gene: 5. Germline CDR1 reads NSHNY; CDR2 reads SYGAGN. CDR3 residues: CASSARTGGDYAEQFF. The CDR3 DNA, read in part, is TGTGCCAGCAGTGCCCGGACTGGGGGAGACTATGCT.

This clone was found many times. The listed genes are named as in mouse. The sequence runs out 4 residues before the end of the CDR3; the remainder is reconstructed from the germline J gene. The chain has TRBV13-3 and TRBJ2-5; D gene uncertain. Germline CDR1 and CDR2: NNHDY and SYVADS. The CDR3 contains 12 residues. The sequenced part of the CDR3 DNA is TGTGCCAGCAGTGATGCAAAGGAC. Translating it yields CASSDAKD. The full CDR3 protein reads CASSDAKDTQYF.

This clone has just a few counts. Mouse names are used for the genes. From the germline J gene comes the end of the CDR3, since the read stops 4 residues before it. V usage is TRBV1 and J usage is TRBJ1-1; perhaps TRBD1 as D (6 bases). V was trimmed by 0 bases and J by 4 bases, leaving 12 bases between them. This CDR3 has 15 residues. Germline CDR1 reads NSQYPW; CDR2 reads LRSPGD (reference sequence). CDR3 protein: CTCSAEGTQGTEVFF. The covered CDR3 bases are TGCACCTGCAGTGCAGAGGGAACACAGGGCACA. The full variable domain, its missing parts supplied by reference TRBV1 and TRBJ1-1, is VTLLEQNPRWRLVPRGQAVNLRCILKNSQYPWMSWYQQDLQKQLQWLFTLRSPGDKEVKSLPGADYLATRVTDTELRLQVANMSQGRTLYCTCSAEGTQGTEVFFGKGTRLTVV.

As for this clone: Mouse gene names and germline throughout. The DNA read from the CDR3 is TGTGCCAGCGGTGCCTCGGACAATAACTATGCT. Protein: CASGASDNNYA. The CDR3 reads in full as CASGASDNNYAEQFF. V gene TRBV13-2 combines with J gene TRBJ2-1; tentatively, D is TRBD1 (5 bases). The read terminates 4 residues before the CDR3 end, so the remaining end is supplied by the germline J gene. Germline lookup yields CDR1 NNHNN and CDR2 SYGAGS (reference sequence). The length of the CDR3 is 15 residues. V was trimmed by 3 bases and J by 0 bases, leaving 10 bases between them.

This clone has at least ten counts. Gene names are the mouse ones. The read terminates 4 residues before the CDR3 end, so the remaining end is supplied by the germline J gene. This sample includes further DNA sequences coding for the same CDR3. V usage is TRBV13-3 and J usage is TRBJ2-7, with 11 bases that match TRBD2. The CDR3 is 14 residues long. Germline V gene lookup returns CDR1 NNHDY and CDR2 SYVADS. The covered CDR3 bases are TGTGCCAGCAGTCCCGGGACTGGGGGTTAT. Translation gives CASSPGTGGY. The CDR3 reads in full as CASSPGTGGYEQYF.

This clone was observed at least ten times. Here the gene names and germline are mouse. The sequenced fragment ends 4 residues before the CDR3 boundary, so the rest is inferred from the germline J gene. The chain uses TRBV17 and TRBJ2-3; D remains ambiguous. Per germline, CDR1 MNHDT and CDR2 YYDKIL. V lost 0 bases to trimming and J lost 3 bases, with 7 bases between them. CDR3 length equals 14 residues. This CDR3 reads CASSRDPWAETLYF. Incomplete CDR3 DNA: TGTGCTAGCAGTAGAGATCCCTGGGCAGAA.

This clone was counted only a few times. Gene names are mouse gene names. The read terminates 4 residues before the CDR3 end, so the remaining end is supplied by the germline J gene. The chain carries TRBV1 and TRBJ1-2; D may be TRBD1 (6 bases). This CDR3 has 13 amino acids. The ends were cut back, 6 bases at V and 0 bases at J, with 8 bases in the middle. Germline V gene lookup returns CDR1 NSQYPW and CDR2 LRSPGD (reference sequence). The CDR3 sequence is CTCSGTTNSDYTF. The DNA read from the CDR3 is TGCACCTGCAGCGGGACAACAAACTCC.

The table lists this clone with many counts. Gene names and germline match the mouse. Read sequence stops 4 residues before the CDR3 end, and the germline J gene provides the missing end. The J gene is TRBJ2-4, the V gene TRBV1, with D hard to call. This CDR3 is built from 13 residues. Per the germline V gene, CDR1 is NSQYPW and CDR2 is LRSPGD (reference sequence). The part of the CDR3 DNA that was read is TGCACCTGCAGTGCAGATCTGGAAAAC. It yields the protein CTCSADLEN. The CDR3 as a whole reads CTCSADLENTLYF.

This clone was recorded a few times. The gene names given are mouse names. The read terminates 4 residues ahead of where the CDR3 ends, so the germline J gene completes it. The chain carries TRBV13-2 and TRBJ2-7, with 11 bases matching TRBD2. The CDR3 consists of 15 residues. CDR1 NNHNN and CDR2 SYGAGS come from the germline V gene (reference sequence). The sequenced part of the CDR3 DNA is TGTGCCAGCGGTGACCTGACTGGGGGGGAGTAT. Its translation is CASGDLTGGEY. In full, the CDR3 is CASGDLTGGEYEQYF.

Worth noting for this clone: The protein listed by TCRdb differs at residue 12 from the translated DNA, so the DNA translation is shown. Gene labels here are mouse ones. The read ends 3 residues shy of where the CDR3 ends; the end is completed using the germline J gene. The chain has TRBV31 and TRBJ1-6; D gene ambiguous. TRBJ1-6 is assigned to the ORF class and has an uncertain function. From germline, CDR1 is GKSSPN and CDR2 SITVG. The CDR3 contains 15 residues. Trimming stripped 1 base from V and 0 bases from J, with 7 bases between. The CDR3 loop reads CAWSQPASYNSPLYF. The covered CDR3 bases are TGTGCCTGGAGTCAGCCAGCTTCCTATAATTCGCCC.

There are many counts of this clone. The listed genes are named as in mouse. The CDR3 is cut off 4 residues early in the read; its end comes from the germline J gene. The chain combines TRBV19 with TRBJ1-2, with 11 positions matching TRBD1. With V trimmed by 2 bases and J by 0 bases, 0 bases remained unmatched. The CDR3 sequence is 15 residues long. Per the germline V gene, CDR1 is FNHDT and CDR2 is SITEND (reference sequence). The CDR3: CASSMGQGANSDYTF. The sequenced CDR3 bases are TGTGCCAGCAGTATGGGACAGGGGGCAAACTCC.